What follows describes a single T cell receptor beta chain. Its target is not known. Trimming cost V 7 bases and J 5 bases; bases outside gene matches: 8. The CDR3 spans 15 residues. The germline CDR1 and CDR2 sequences are MNHEY and SVGAGI. Among the donors, all were healthy bone marrow donors. The sample comes from a study of cytomegalovirus exposure and HLA in healthy donors. Use of 60 Vbeta and 13 Jbeta primers characterized the PCR. This table comes from immunoSEQ multiplex PCR, and its TCRdb copy is limited to in-frame clones, with some not included. The sample yields over 100,000 clones, about 80% seen once. General observations from the study: In vitro testing confirmed three CMV-associated chains as specific for CMV antigens.

The sample comprised PBMCs. V is TRBV6-5 and J is TRBJ2-5; 12 bases agree with TRBD2. This clonotype was sampled from a woman aged 50 to 65 in good health and CMV-seropositive. The CDR3 is CASTPTSGGFETQYF. CDR3 nucleotide sequence: TGTGCCAGCACCCCGACTAGCGGGGGTTTCGAGACCCAGTACTTC.